This is a list of T cell receptor beta chains from one sample in a study of blood T cell repertoires in COVID-19. Sequencing used immunoSEQ multiplex PCR; TCRdb keeps in-frame clones, though not all of them. This table holds about 180,000 clones, roughly 78% found once. Sequences were obtained from peripheral blood. The receptors derive from a man between 65 and 79 years old with active or convalescent COVID-19. Each CDR3 is given with its conserved first and last residue. The D gene is left open where the match is weak. The size of a clone is reported for some rows only, either as once, few or many, or as a class for expanded clones.

V,size,D,J,CDR3,DNA
TRBV5-5,few,TRBD2,TRBJ2-1,CASAVTSGGREQFF,TGTGCCAGCGCTGTAACTAGCGGGGGTAGGGAGCAGTTCTTC
TRBV7-9,many,TRBD1,TRBJ1-5,CASSPGGFSNQPQHF,TGTGCCAGCAGTCCAGGGGGATTTAGCAATCAGCCCCAGCATTTT
TRBV6-5,-,-,TRBJ1-3,CASSQQGLAGNTIYF,TGTGCCAGCAGTCAACAGGGATTAGCTGGAAACACCATATATTTT
TRBV30,-,TRBD1,TRBJ1-6,CAWSETGRGSPLHF,TGTGCCTGGAGTGAGACAGGGAGAGGTTCACCCCTCCACTTT
TRBV11-2,-,-,TRBJ2-7,CASSLDSFSYEQYF,TGTGCCAGCAGTTTGGACAGCTTTTCCTACGAGCAGTACTTC
TRBV18,-,-,TRBJ2-5,CASSPPKGETQYF,TGTGCCAGCTCACCTCCGAAGGGGGAGACCCAGTACTTC
TRBV13,-,TRBD2,TRBJ2-7,CASSLVLGGSASYEQYF,TGTGCCAGCAGCTTAGTTCTCGGGGGGTCGGCTTCCTACGAGCAGTACTTC
TRBV13,-,-,TRBJ2-2,CASSLVVTGELFF,TGTGCCAGCAGCTTAGTAGTGACCGGGGAGCTGTTTTTT
TRBV2,-,-,TRBJ2-3,CASNSFATDTQYF,TGTGCCAGCAACAGTTTTGCAACAGATACGCAGTATTTT
TRBV7-2,-,-,TRBJ2-2,CASSFTNTGELFF,TGTGCCAGCAGCTTCACGAACACCGGGGAGCTGTTTTTT
TRBV5-1,-,-,TRBJ2-5,CASSPQGWETQYF,TGCGCCAGCAGCCCTCAGGGATGGGAGACCCAGTACTTC
TRBV7-8,few,-,TRBJ2-1,CASSLEHGNYNEQFF,TGTGCCAGCAGCTTAGAGCACGGGAACTACAATGAGCAGTTCTTC
TRBV9,-,TRBD1,TRBJ1-1,CASSVTGGTEAFF,TGTGCCAGCAGCGTGACAGGGGGTACTGAAGCTTTCTTT
TRBV7-8,-,TRBD1,TRBJ2-2,CASSEGQGGTGELFF,TGTGCCAGCAGCGAAGGACAGGGGGGGACCGGGGAGCTGTTTTTT
TRBV3-1/TRBV3-2,few,-,TRBJ2-3,CASSQDGGAYDTQYF,TGTGCCAGCAGCCAGGATGGGGGGGCCTATGATACGCAGTATTTT
TRBV6-5,-,-,TRBJ1-3,CASSTGSGNTIYF,TGTGCCAGCAGTACAGGTTCTGGAAACACCATATATTTT